This is a list of T cell receptor beta chains from one sample in a study. TCRdb re-derived calls from the RT-PCR reads in MiXCR, one entry per CDR3 protein. In the table there are hundreds of thousands of distinct CDR3 sequences, approximately 15% of which are singletons. Specimen: memory CD4+ T cells from blood. These receptor sequences come from a female donor in good health, serving as a healthy control. Each CDR3 is given with its conserved first and last residue. Fields, in order: CDR3 length, V gene, J gene, clone size, D gene, CDR3 DNA, CDR3 protein. The D gene is left open where the match is weak. Clone size is given for some rows only: seen once, a few or many times, or a class if the clone is expanded.

15	TRBV12-3/TRBV12-4	TRBJ2-7	few	-	TGTGCCAGCAGTTTAAGTCGGCAGGGAGGCTACGAGCAGTACTTC	CASSLSRQGGYEQYF
15	TRBV7-2	TRBJ2-3	few	TRBD2	TGTGCCAGCAGCGCACGTAGCGGGAGAACAGATACGCAGTATTTT	CASSARSGRTDTQYF
15	TRBV5-1	TRBJ2-3	-	-	TGCGCCACACGACTACAACCTCATGATACAGATACGCAGTATTTT	CATRLQPHDTDTQYF
12	TRBV12-3/TRBV12-4	TRBJ1-3	many	-	TGTGCCAGCAGCGCGGGGGAAGGACCGGTATATTTT	CASSAGEGPVYF
15	TRBV6-1	TRBJ1-2	many	-	TGTGCCAGCAGTGAGGGTGGGGCAGCTAACTATGGCTACACCTTC	CASSEGGAANYGYTF
13	TRBV5-6	TRBJ2-5	-	-	TGTGCCAGCAGCTTGCGGGCCTTGGATGAGCAGTACTTC	CASSLRALDEQYF
14	TRBV12-3/TRBV12-4	TRBJ2-7	many	-	TGTGCCAGCAGTTCCGACAATGGAATCTACGAGCAGTACTTC	CASSSDNGIYEQYF
16	TRBV5-1	TRBJ2-3	many	TRBD2	TGCGCCAGCAGCCTCCGAGGTAGCGGGGACACAGATACGCAGTATTTT	CASSLRGSGDTDTQYF
16	TRBV12-3/TRBV12-4	TRBJ2-5	few	TRBD2	TGTGCCAGCAGCCCTATGAGGAGCGGGGGTGGGGAGACCCAGTACTTC	CASSPMRSGGGETQYF
13	TRBV6-2/TRBV6-3	TRBJ1-6	few	-	TGTGCCAGCAGTGACAGAACTTATTCACCCCTCCACTTT	CASSDRTYSPLHF
14	TRBV2	TRBJ2-7	-	-	TGTGCCAGCAGTGAGAACACATGGCTCTACGAGCAGTACTTC	CASSENTWLYEQYF
18	TRBV10-3	TRBJ2-1	many	TRBD2	TGTGCCATCAGTGAGTCGACTGTAGGGCGGGGGTCCTACAATGAGCAGTTCTTC	CAISESTVGRGSYNEQFF
12	TRBV19	TRBJ2-1	-	-	TGTGCCACCCTCGGTACCTACAATGAGCAGTTCTTC	CATLGTYNEQFF
12	TRBV20-1	TRBJ2-7	few	-	TGCAGTGCTAGCGACGTCACCCTCGAGCAGTACTTC	CSASDVTLEQYF
14	TRBV12-3/TRBV12-4	TRBJ1-5	few	-	TGTGCCAGCAGTTTTTCCCCAGGGGATCAGCCCCAGCATTTT	CASSFSPGDQPQHF
17	TRBV15	TRBJ1-1	many	-	TGTGCCACCAGCATAAGGGGTGCCGCGAAGGGGGGCACTGAAGCTTTCTTT	CATSIRGAAKGGTEAFF
15	TRBV18	TRBJ2-7	-	TRBD1	TGTGCCAGCTCACCAGGGACAGGGGGCAGGGACGAGCAGTACTTC	CASSPGTGGRDEQYF
12	TRBV29-1	TRBJ1-1	few	-	TGCAGCGTTGAAACTTCCCCCACTGAAGCTTTCTTT	CSVETSPTEAFF
14	TRBV6-2/TRBV6-3	TRBJ1-2	-	TRBD1	TGTGCCAGCAGTCGACAGGGGTACGACTATGGCTACACCTTC	CASSRQGYDYGYTF
16	TRBV4-3	TRBJ2-1	-	-	TGCGCCAGCAGCCAAGGTCGGCAGGGTTACTACAATGAGCAGTTCTTC	CASSQGRQGYYNEQFF
12	TRBV28	TRBJ1-1	-	-	TGTGCCAGCAGTTTAGTTCAGACGGAAGCTTTCTTT	CASSLVQTEAFF
16	TRBV20-1	TRBJ2-4	-	-	TGCAGTGCTAGAGGAGGTGGAAAGGGAGCCAAAAACATTCAGTACTTC	CSARGGGKGAKNIQYF
15	TRBV7-8	TRBJ2-3	many	-	TGTGCCAGCAGCTTACAACAGGGCGGGGCAGATACGCAGTATTTT	CASSLQQGGADTQYF
15	TRBV6-2/TRBV6-3	TRBJ2-5	few	-	TGTGCCAGCAGTTACGGGAACAGGGACCAAGAGACCCAGTACTTC	CASSYGNRDQETQYF
15	TRBV5-4	TRBJ2-3	few	-	TGTGCCAGCAGCCCGGGACTTCCAAGCACAGATACGCAGTATTTT	CASSPGLPSTDTQYF
16	TRBV20-1	TRBJ2-7	few	TRBD2	TGCAGTGCTCCGAGGACTAGCGGGATTAATCCCTACGAGCAGTACTTC	CSAPRTSGINPYEQYF
16	TRBV18	TRBJ1-1	-	-	TGTGCCAGCTCACCAAGCCTCCCGCGAAGGAACACTGAAGCTTTCTTT	CASSPSLPRRNTEAFF
14	TRBV6-4	TRBJ2-3	-	-	TGTGCCAGCAGTCCCAGCATCTCCACAGATACGCAGTATTTT	CASSPSISTDTQYF
14	TRBV25-1	TRBJ2-1	-	-	TGTGCCAGCAGTGAATTGGGCGGCGGAAATGAGCAGTTCTTC	CASSELGGGNEQFF
15	TRBV24-1	TRBJ2-3	many	TRBD2	TGTGCCACCAGTGATGGAGCGGGAGGCACAGATACGCAGTATTTT	CATSDGAGGTDTQYF
16	TRBV20-1	TRBJ2-5	-	TRBD1	TGCAGTGCTAGCCCCCCGACAGGGGCCAGGGGGGAGACCCAGTACTTC	CSASPPTGARGETQYF
16	TRBV4-2	TRBJ2-7	few	-	TGTGCCAGCAGCCAACTCCCCAGGGTGGTTTCTCACGAGCAGTACTTC	CASSQLPRVVSHEQYF
17	TRBV6-2/TRBV6-3	TRBJ2-5	-	-	TGTGCCAGCAGCCGCAACCCAGTTCGGGAAGGCCAAGAGACCCAGTACTTC	CASSRNPVREGQETQYF
15	TRBV30	TRBJ2-3	few	TRBD1	TGTGCCTTAACTCCGACAGGGATTCCCACAGATACGCAGTATTTT	CALTPTGIPTDTQYF
17	TRBV6-1	TRBJ2-6	-	-	TGTGCCAGCAGTGAAAAATTCGGCCTCTCAGAGGCCAACGTCCTGACTTTC	CASSEKFGLSEANVLTF
15	TRBV7-2	TRBJ1-1	few	-	TGTGCCAGCAGCTTATACGCACCTCCGGGCGCTGAAGCTTTCTTT	CASSLYAPPGAEAFF
13	TRBV28	TRBJ1-5	-	-	TGTGCCAGCATCAGGGGACGCAATCAGCCCCAGCATTTT	CASIRGRNQPQHF
14	TRBV28	TRBJ1-5	-	-	TGTGCCAGCAGTTTAGTTTATAGCAATCAGCCCCAGCATTTT	CASSLVYSNQPQHF
17	TRBV4-3	TRBJ1-1	many	-	TGCGCCAGCAGCCAAGTTTATGGGGGGCCCATGAACACTGAAGCTTTCTTT	CASSQVYGGPMNTEAFF
17	TRBV27	TRBJ1-5	few	TRBD1	TGTGCCAGCAGTGGAACCCGGGACAGGTGGAGCAATCAGCCCCAGCATTTT	CASSGTRDRWSNQPQHF